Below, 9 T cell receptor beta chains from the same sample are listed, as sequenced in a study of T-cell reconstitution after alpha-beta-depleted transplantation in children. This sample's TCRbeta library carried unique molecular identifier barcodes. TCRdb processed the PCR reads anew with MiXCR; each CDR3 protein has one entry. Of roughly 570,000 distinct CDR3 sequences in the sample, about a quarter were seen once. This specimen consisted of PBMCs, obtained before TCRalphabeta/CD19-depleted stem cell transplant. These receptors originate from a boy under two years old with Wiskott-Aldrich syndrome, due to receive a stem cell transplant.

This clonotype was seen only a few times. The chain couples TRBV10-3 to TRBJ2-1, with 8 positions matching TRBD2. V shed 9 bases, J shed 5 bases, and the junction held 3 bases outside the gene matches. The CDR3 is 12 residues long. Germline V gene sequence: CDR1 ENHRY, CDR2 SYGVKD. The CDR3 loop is CAIAGDDNEQFF. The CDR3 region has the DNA TGTGCCATAGCGGGAGACGACAATGAGCAGTTCTTC.

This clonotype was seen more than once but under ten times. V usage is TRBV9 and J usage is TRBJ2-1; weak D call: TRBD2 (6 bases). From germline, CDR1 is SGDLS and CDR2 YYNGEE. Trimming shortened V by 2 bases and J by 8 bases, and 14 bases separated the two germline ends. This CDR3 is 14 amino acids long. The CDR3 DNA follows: TGTGCCAGCAGCGTCCTGGGACTCCTCGATGAGCAGTTCTTC. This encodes CASSVLGLLDEQFF.

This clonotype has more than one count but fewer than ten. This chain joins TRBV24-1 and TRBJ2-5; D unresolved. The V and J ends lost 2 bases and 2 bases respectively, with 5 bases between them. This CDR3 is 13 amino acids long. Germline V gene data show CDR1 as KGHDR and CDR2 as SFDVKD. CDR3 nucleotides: TGTGCCACCAGTGATTCGGATCAAGAGACCCAGTACTTC. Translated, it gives CATSDSDQETQYF.

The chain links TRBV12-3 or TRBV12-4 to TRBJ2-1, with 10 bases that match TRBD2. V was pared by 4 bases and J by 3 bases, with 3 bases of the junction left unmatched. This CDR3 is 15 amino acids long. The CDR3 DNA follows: TGTGCCAGCAGTTGGGTAGCGGGAGGCTACAATGAGCAGTTCTTC. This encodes CASSWVAGGYNEQFF.

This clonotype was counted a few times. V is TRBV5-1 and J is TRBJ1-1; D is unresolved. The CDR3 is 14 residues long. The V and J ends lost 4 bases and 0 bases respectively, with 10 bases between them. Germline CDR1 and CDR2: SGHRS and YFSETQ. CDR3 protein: CASSAKLLNTEAFF. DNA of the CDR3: TGCGCCAGCAGCGCTAAACTTTTGAACACTGAAGCTTTCTTT.

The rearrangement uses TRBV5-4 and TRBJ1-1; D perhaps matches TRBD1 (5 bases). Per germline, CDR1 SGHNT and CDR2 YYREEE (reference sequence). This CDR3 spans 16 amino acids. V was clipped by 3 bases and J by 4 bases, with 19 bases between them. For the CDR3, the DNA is TGTGCCAGCAGCTCCCAAGACAGACCCCGGAGCACTGAAGCTTTCTTT. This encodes CASSSQDRPRSTEAFF.

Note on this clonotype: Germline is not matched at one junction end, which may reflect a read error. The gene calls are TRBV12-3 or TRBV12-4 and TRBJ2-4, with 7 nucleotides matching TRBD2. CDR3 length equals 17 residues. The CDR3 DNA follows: TGTGCCAGCAGTTTTCTTTTGGGGGAGGGAGCCAAAAACAGTCAGTACTTC. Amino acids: CASSFLLGEGAKNSQYF.

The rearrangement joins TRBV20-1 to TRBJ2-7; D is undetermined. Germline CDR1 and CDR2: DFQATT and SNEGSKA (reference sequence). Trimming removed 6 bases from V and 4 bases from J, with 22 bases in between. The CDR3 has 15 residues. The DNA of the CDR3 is TGCAGTGCCCTCCCCCATGGCGGTGCTCGGTACGAGCAGTACTTC. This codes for CSALPHGGARYEQYF.

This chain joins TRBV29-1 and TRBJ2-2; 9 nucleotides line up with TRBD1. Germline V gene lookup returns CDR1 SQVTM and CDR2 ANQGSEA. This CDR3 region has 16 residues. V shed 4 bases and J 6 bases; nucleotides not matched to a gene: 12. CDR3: CSVGGPGQGDSGELFF. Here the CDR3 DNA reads TGCAGCGTTGGGGGCCCGGGACAGGGCGATTCCGGGGAGCTGTTTTTT.